The 2 T cell receptor beta chains reported below all come from one sample, sequenced in a study of CD8+ T cells in alopecia areata. Reverse transcribed after extraction, RNA yielded cDNA as the sequencing template. Libraries were prepared by immunoSEQ multiplex PCR; TCRdb keeps only in-frame clonotypes and omits some of them. The sample lists 100,000 to 150,000 clones; 45% to 60% were seen once. The input for sequencing was CD4+ T cells sorted from blood, taken at week 0. The receptors derive from a human donor with alopecia areata.

The V gene is TRBV27, the J gene TRBJ2-7, with TRBD2 matching 8 bases. From germline, CDR1 is MNHEY and CDR2 SMNVEV (reference sequence). The CDR3 runs 15 residues. V trimming: 3 bases; J trimming: 2 bases; junction bases outside the gene matches: 6. The CDR3 here is CASSFGREAPYEQYF. As DNA, the CDR3 is TGTGCCAGCAGTTTCGGGCGGGAGGCCCCCTACGAGCAGTACTTC.

This chain joins TRBV29-1 and TRBJ2-1; D remains unclear. The CDR3 loop spans 11 amino acids. Germline V gives CDR1 SQVTM, CDR2 ANQGSEA. Trimming removed 6 bases at V and 4 bases at J, with 7 bases between. The DNA for the CDR3 is TGCAGCGTCGACGTTTACAATGAGCAGTTCTTC. Its translation is CSVDVYNEQFF.